These T cell receptor beta chains were read from a single sample in a study of T cells after posttransplantation cyclophosphamide. Clones were read by immunoSEQ multiplex PCR, and TCRdb kept only the in-frame ones, dropping some. In the table there are over 3,000 clones, more than 65% of which are singletons. Here the sequenced sample was CD8+ T cells sorted from PBMCs, taken 1162 days after allogeneic stem cell transplant with posttransplant cyclophosphamide. These receptors were taken from a female patient in her 40s who received an allogeneic stem cell transplant from a related donor, was CMV-positive, and had no GVHD. Some T cells may be the graft donor's. CDR3s include the opening cysteine and the closing phenylalanine or tryptophan. Fields, in order: J gene, D gene, clone size, V gene, CDR3 DNA, CDR3 protein. D genes are given only for firm matches. Size is omitted from some rows. Given values are once, few, many or a class for expanded clones.

j_gene: TRBJ1-4
d_gene: -
abundance: -
v_gene: TRBV5-4
CDR3nt: TGTGCCAGCAGCTTCAACAGTGAAGCAACTAATGAAAAACTGTTTTTT
CDR3aa: CASSFNSEATNEKLFF

j_gene: TRBJ1-2
d_gene: TRBD1
abundance: once
v_gene: TRBV7-3
CDR3nt: TGTGCCAGCAGCTTAATTGGCAGGGGGCGCCTTGGCTATGGCTACACCTTC
CDR3aa: CASSLIGRGRLGYGYTF

j_gene: TRBJ2-1
d_gene: TRBD1
abundance: few
v_gene: TRBV6-4
CDR3nt: TGTGCCAGCAGTGACGGGACAGGGGGCAATGAGCAGTTCTTC
CDR3aa: CASSDGTGGNEQFF

j_gene: TRBJ2-2
d_gene: -
abundance: once
v_gene: TRBV11-3
CDR3nt: TGTGCCAGCAGCCCAGGACAGCGTGGTGGCGCCGGGGAGCTGTTTTTT
CDR3aa: CASSPGQRGGAGELFF

j_gene: TRBJ1-4
d_gene: TRBD1
abundance: -
v_gene: TRBV6-1
CDR3nt: TGTGCCAGCAGTTCAGGGGGACGGACTGAAAAACTGTTTTTT
CDR3aa: CASSSGGRTEKLFF

j_gene: TRBJ1-4
d_gene: TRBD1
abundance: -
v_gene: TRBV5-1
CDR3nt: TGCGCCAGCAGCTTGGCGAGGACAGGGGGCAGTGAAAAACTGTTTTTT
CDR3aa: CASSLARTGGSEKLFF

j_gene: TRBJ2-7
d_gene: -
abundance: -
v_gene: TRBV5-1
CDR3nt: TGCGCCAGCAGCTCCTCTTACGAGCAGTACTTC
CDR3aa: CASSSSYEQYF